This T cell receptor beta chain stems from a study of a mutant IDH1 vaccine in newly diagnosed glioma. Study details: Before enrollment, the patients had been treated with radiotherapy alone, temozolomide alone, or both together. Most of them had received both. The study, taken as a whole, reports: Pseudoprogression appeared independent of alterations in top peripheral clonotypes.

Germline CDR1 SGHTA, CDR2 FQGNSA. V dropped 0 bases and J dropped 2 bases, with 8 bases sitting between them. The CDR3 consists of 15 residues. Of note for this clone: The antigen is not known.

Time point indicated: week 47, end of study. With topical imiquimod, each dose of the vaccine consisted of 300 ug of mutant IDH1 20-mer peptide. During weeks 1, 3, 5, 7, 11, 15, 19 and 23, patients received eight vaccinations. Profiled with immunoSEQ multiplex PCR; TCRdb holds only in-frame clones, not every one. The sample lists under 40,000 clones, approximately 83% occurring once. The V call is TRBV7-2, the J call TRBJ1-5; D not certain. This TCR derives from a man between 25 and 39 years old with glioma. This sample comprised PBMCs, obtained from a glioma patient whose treatment included an IDH1 peptide vaccine. Written as DNA, the CDR3 is TGTGCCAGCAGCTTAGCGGGTATGGGCAATCAGCCCCAGCATTTT. As protein: CASSLAGMGNQPQHF.